This entry lists 5 T cell receptor beta chains sequenced from one sample in a study of identifying expanded T cells in peripheral blood. Produced via immunoSEQ multiplex PCR; TCRdb's table is partial and in-frame only. Among tens of thousands of clones listed, almost 85% were seen once. Input material: blood. The receptors come from a person between 18 and 75 years old in good health.

The CDR3 DNA is TGTGCCAGCAGCGTCCAGCGGGAGTTGGGCACAGATACGCAGTATTTT. Encoded protein: CASSVQRELGTDTQYF. The rearrangement links TRBV13 to TRBJ2-3; 8 bases agree with TRBD2. Per the germline V gene, CDR1 is PRHDT and CDR2 is FYEKMQ (reference sequence). This CDR3 spans 16 amino acids. The trim removed 5 bases at V and 1 base at J, leaving 8 bases unmatched.

V and J are TRBV6-5 and TRBJ2-7; 10 bases match TRBD1. Unmatched junction bases numbered 1, after V lost 2 bases and J lost 6 bases. CDR3 length: 13 residues. CDR1 and CDR2 (germline): MNHEY, SVGAGI. The CDR3 loop is CASSYGTGVEQYF. The CDR3 bases are TGTGCCAGCAGTTACGGGACAGGGGTCGAGCAGTACTTC.

The J gene is TRBJ2-7, the V gene TRBV28, with D tentatively TRBD2 (6 bases). CDR1 MDHEN and CDR2 SYDVKM come from the germline V gene. The CDR3 is 15 amino acids. V gave up 4 bases and J gave up 4 bases, with 17 bases separating them. CDR3 DNA: TGTGCCAGCAGTTCCTTGTCAAACGGGGGATACGAGCAGTACTTC. It translates to CASSSLSNGGYEQYF.

The rearrangement uses TRBV28 and TRBJ1-5, with D uncertain. The V end was cut by 3 bases, the J end by 7 bases, with 10 bases between. The CDR3 loop spans 13 amino acids. Germline V gene data show CDR1 as MDHEN and CDR2 as SYDVKM. The CDR3 nucleotides are TGTGCCAGCAGTTTTGAAGTCTTGCAGCCCCAGCATTTT. It codes for CASSFEVLQPQHF. The entire variable domain, with the rest obtained from reference TRBV28 and TRBJ1-5, is as follows: DVKVTQSSRYLVKRTGEKVFLECVQDMDHENMFWYRQDPGLGLRLIYFSYDVKMKEKGDIPEGYSVSREKKERFSLILESASTNQTSMYLCASSFEVLQPQHFGDGTRLSIL.

This clone was seen a few times. The genes are TRBV14 and TRBJ1-2; 10 bases match TRBD1. CDR3 length equals 17 residues. Unmatched junction bases numbered 9, after V lost 1 base and J lost 4 bases. Germline CDR1 SGHDN, CDR2 FVKESK. CDR3 protein: CASSQGFDRGRGYGYTF. CDR3 coding DNA: TGTGCCAGCAGCCAAGGATTCGACAGGGGGCGAGGCTATGGCTACACCTTC.